Given below is one T cell receptor (beta chain) in context. Its antigen is still unknown. This sample is part of a study of CD8+ T cells in alopecia areata. Whole-study results and caveats: Affected scalp, especially in alopecia totalis/universalis, had a higher clonality than normal scalp did.

RNA extraction and reverse transcription yielded cDNA as sequencing template. Sequencing used immunoSEQ multiplex PCR; TCRdb keeps in-frame clones, though not all of them. The sample contains around 200,000 clones, roughly 65% of which appear only once. V trimming: 4 bases; J trimming: 5 bases; junction bases outside the gene matches: 9. Per germline, CDR1 MNHNS and CDR2 SASEGT. This CDR3 has 15 residues. The chain is built from TRBV6-1 and TRBJ1-1; TRBD1 agrees at 8 bases. The starting material was CD4+ T cells sorted from blood, obtained at week 0. The clonotype was recovered from a human donor with alopecia areata. The CDR3 is CASSVLPGQETEAFF. The CDR3 DNA follows: TGTGCCAGCAGTGTTCTACCGGGACAGGAGACTGAAGCTTTCTTT.